The clone carrying this T cell receptor beta chain was counted only a few times. The sample belongs to a study of T-cell reconstitution after alpha-beta-depleted transplantation in children. A TCRbeta library incorporating unique molecular identifiers was prepared. TCRdb reprocessed the PCR reads via MiXCR and lists one record per CDR3 protein. This table has about 830,000 distinct CDR3 sequences, about 16% appearing once. Trimming took off 2 bases at V and 1 base at J, with 8 bases between the two ends. CDR1 and CDR2 from the germline V gene are SGHDN and FVKESK. The CDR3 totals 15 residues. This specimen consisted of PBMCs, mostly from graft donor cells, obtained 360 days after TCRalphabeta/CD19-depleted stem cell transplant. The sequence derives from a male patient under 18 who had a stem cell transplant for acute lymphoblastic leukemia, so the T cells may come from the graft donor. The chain recombines TRBV14 with TRBJ2-2; the D gene is possibly TRBD1 (6 bases). The CDR3 nucleotides are TGTGCCAGCAGCCAACAGGGGAGGAACACCGGGGAGCTGTTTTTT. This gives the protein CASSQQGRNTGELFF.